The present T cell receptor beta chain was sequenced within a study of T cells in localized non-small cell lung cancer. Findings of the study overall: Detection in adjacent lung was observed for a median 57 of the top 100 tumor clones. A higher density of T cells in blood coincided with extended overall survival. Heterogeneity is still possible, as just one tumor region was sequenced. The greatest T cell clonality was found in uninvolved adjacent lung (higher than in tumor).

Germline CDR1 and CDR2: SGHDN and FVKESK. The CDR3 is made up of 13 amino acids. Trimming removed 6 bases at V and 8 bases at J, with 13 bases between. Repertoires were generated with immunoSEQ multiplex PCR, while TCRdb's copy carries only in-frame clones and drops some. The data contain around 94,000 clones, approximately 90% of them singletons. With respect to this clone: Its antigen is as yet unknown.

Here the sequenced sample was peripheral blood, taken before any cancer treatment. This chain links TRBV14 with TRBJ1-4; TRBD1 is a possible D gene (5 bases). This sequence originates from a man aged 40 to 75 with stage I squamous cell lung carcinoma. CDR3 amino acids: CASSTMAGEKLFF. The DNA for the CDR3 is TGTGCCAGCAGTACAATGGCAGGGGAAAAACTGTTTTTT.